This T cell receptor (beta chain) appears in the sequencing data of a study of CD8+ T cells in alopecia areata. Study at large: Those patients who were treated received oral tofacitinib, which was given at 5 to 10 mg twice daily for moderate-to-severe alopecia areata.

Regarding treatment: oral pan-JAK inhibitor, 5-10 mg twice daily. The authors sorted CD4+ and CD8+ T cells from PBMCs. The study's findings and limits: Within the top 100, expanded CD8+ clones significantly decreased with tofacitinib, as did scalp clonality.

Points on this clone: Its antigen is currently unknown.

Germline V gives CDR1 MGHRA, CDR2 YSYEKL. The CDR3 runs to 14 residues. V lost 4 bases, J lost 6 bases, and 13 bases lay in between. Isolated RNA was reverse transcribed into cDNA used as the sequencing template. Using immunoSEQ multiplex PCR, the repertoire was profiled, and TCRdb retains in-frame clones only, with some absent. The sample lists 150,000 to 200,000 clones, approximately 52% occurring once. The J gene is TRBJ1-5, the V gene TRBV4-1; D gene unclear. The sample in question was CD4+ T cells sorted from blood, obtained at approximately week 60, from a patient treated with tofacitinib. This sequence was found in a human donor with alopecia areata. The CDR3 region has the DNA TGCGCCAGCAGCCGTAGCGGGGAGGGTCAGCCCCAGCATTTT. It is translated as CASSRSGEGQPQHF.